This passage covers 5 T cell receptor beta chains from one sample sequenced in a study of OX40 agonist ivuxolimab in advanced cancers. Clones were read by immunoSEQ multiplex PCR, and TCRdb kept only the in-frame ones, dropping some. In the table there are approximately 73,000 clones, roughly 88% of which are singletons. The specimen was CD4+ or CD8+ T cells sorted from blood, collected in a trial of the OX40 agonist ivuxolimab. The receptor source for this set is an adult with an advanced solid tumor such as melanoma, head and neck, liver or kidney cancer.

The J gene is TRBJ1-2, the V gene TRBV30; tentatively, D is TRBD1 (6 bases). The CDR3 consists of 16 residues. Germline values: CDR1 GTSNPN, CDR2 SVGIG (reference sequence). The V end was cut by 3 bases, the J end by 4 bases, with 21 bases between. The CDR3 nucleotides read TGTGCCTGGAGCCCGCCAAGGACAGAAGCCTCCTATGGCTACACCTTC. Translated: CAWSPPRTEASYGYTF.

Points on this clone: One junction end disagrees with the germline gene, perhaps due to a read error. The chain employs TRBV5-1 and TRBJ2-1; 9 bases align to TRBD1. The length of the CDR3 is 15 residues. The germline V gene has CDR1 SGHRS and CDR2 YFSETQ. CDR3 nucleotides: TGCGCCAGCAGCCCGGGACAGGGAGTTTACAGTGAGCAGTTCTTC. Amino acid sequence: CASSPGQGVYSEQFF. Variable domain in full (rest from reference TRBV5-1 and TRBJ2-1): KAGVTQTPRYLIKTRGQQVTLSCSPISGHRSVSWYQQTPGQGLQFLFEYFSETQRNKGNFPGRFSGRQFSNSRSEMNVSTLELGDSALYLCASSPGQGVYSEQFFGPGTRLTVL.

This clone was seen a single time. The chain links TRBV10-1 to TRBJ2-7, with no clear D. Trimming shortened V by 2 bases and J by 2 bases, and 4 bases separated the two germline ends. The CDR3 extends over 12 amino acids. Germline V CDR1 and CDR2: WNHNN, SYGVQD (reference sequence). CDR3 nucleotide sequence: TGCGCCAGCAGTGAGCATCCCTACGAGCAGTACTTC. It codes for CASSEHPYEQYF.

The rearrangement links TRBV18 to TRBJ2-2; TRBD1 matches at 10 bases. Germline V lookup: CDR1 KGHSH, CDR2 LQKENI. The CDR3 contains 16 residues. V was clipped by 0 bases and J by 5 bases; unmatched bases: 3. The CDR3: CASSPPRTGGTGELFF. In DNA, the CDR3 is TGTGCCAGCTCACCACCGCGGACAGGGGGGACCGGGGAGCTGTTTTTT.

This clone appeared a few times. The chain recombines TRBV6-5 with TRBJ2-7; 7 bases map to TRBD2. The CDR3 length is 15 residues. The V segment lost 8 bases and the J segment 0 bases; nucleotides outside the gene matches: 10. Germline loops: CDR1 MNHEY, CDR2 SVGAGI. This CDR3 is CASGGGLHSSYEQYF. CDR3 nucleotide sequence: TGTGCCAGCGGCGGGGGACTACACAGCTCCTACGAGCAGTACTTC.